The sequence of this T cell receptor beta chain was determined in a study of Ad26.COV2.S vaccination and SARS-CoV-2 variants. This CDR3 has 14 amino acids. V lost 6 bases to trimming and J lost 4 bases; unmatched junction nucleotides: 5. Germline loops: CDR1 SNHLY, CDR2 FYNNEI. Produced via immunoSEQ multiplex PCR; TCRdb's table is partial and in-frame only. This table holds 300,000 to 400,000 clones, 88% found once. Specified treatment: about 20 received Ad26.COV2.S at low or high dose, single or two shots; five or six received placebo; per-sample allocation not given. Specimens were obtained on day 63 following the first vaccine or placebo injection.

V usage is TRBV2 and J usage is TRBJ2-3; 9 bases map to TRBD1. This sample comprised peripheral blood, obtained in a trial of Ad26.COV2.S vaccine versus placebo. The clonotype comes from a person between 18 and 65 years old who received the Ad26.COV2.S COVID-19 vaccine or a placebo. The CDR3 region is CASRGGQGSDTQYF. The CDR3 DNA reads TGTGCCAGCAGGGGGGGACAGGGTTCAGATACGCAGTATTTT. Full variable domain (outside the CDR3, taken from reference TRBV2 and TRBJ2-3): EPEVTQTPSHQVTQMGQEVILRCVPISNHLYFYWYRQILGQKVEFLVSFYNNEISEKSEIFDDQFSVERPDGSNFTLKIRSTKLEDSAMYFCASRGGQGSDTQYFGPGTRLTVL.